This T cell receptor beta chain comes out of a study of shared clonotypes between healthy human individuals. Note on this clone: Its antigen is still unknown.

CDR1 SQVTM and CDR2 ANQGSEA come from the germline V gene. The CDR3 is 12 amino acids. Trimming took 8 bases from V and 2 from J; bases not matched to a gene: 4. Data came from immunoSEQ multiplex PCR; TCRdb stores just in-frame clones and leaves some out. The top ten hold 1.5% to 2% of the sample, which has hundreds of thousands of clones, less than 80% seen once. The study, taken as a whole, reports: Richness estimates generally favored naive over memory subsets. Represented diversity, genetic and exposure-history alike, was limited by few donors. It was expected that sequencing depth would affect clonotype sharing among donors.

The sample was memory CD4+ T cells sorted from blood. The subset was: CD45RA-negative fraction. The TCR was taken from a woman aged 25-40 years in good health. The chain joins TRBV29-1 to TRBJ2-5, with 8 bases aligning to TRBD2. The CDR3 nucleotides read TGCAGCCTCCGGGGGGGGCAAGAGACCCAGTACTTC. Amino acids: CSLRGGQETQYF.